This T cell receptor (beta chain) was sequenced for a study of CD8 T cells in ankylosing spondylitis. Whole-study findings and limits: Reportedly, disease-linked clones are significantly enriched in ankylosing spondylitis patients' matched synovial fluid.

In TCRdb, the 5' RACE reads were re-called with MiXCR into one record per CDR3 protein. The sample has 200,000 to 250,000 distinct CDR3 sequences, about 10% seen once; the top ten hold about 19%. Germline V gene sequence: CDR1 MNHEY, CDR2 SVGEGT. The CDR3 length is 16 residues. J lost 4 bases, V lost 5 bases, and 12 bases had no gene match. A few counts support this clonotype. Its antigen remains unknown. V usage is TRBV6-2 or TRBV6-3 and J usage is TRBJ2-7; the match to TRBD1 covers 9 bases. Specimen: blood, either unsorted or a sorted T cell fraction (not recorded which). The source of this sequence is a male donor with ankylosing spondylitis or in good health (not recorded which). This CDR3 is CASSTGTGSFIYEQYF. Written as DNA, the CDR3 is TGTGCCAGCAGTACCGGGACAGGGTCTTTTATATACGAGCAGTACTTC.